The following is a TCR beta chain sequence with its context. The CDR3 sequence is 13 residues long. Germline values: CDR1 SGHDT, CDR2 YYEEEE. Between the trimmed V and J ends, which lost 6 bases and 7 bases, there was a span of 14 bases. Stated time point: baseline, week 1 (first vaccination visit). Treatment of the sample: pre-vaccination baseline after standard-of-care therapy. New WHO grade 3 or 4 IDH1-mutant, ATRX-lost astrocytomas were present in all donors. Profiled with immunoSEQ multiplex PCR; TCRdb holds only in-frame clones, not every one. The table includes fewer than 85,000 clones, around 85% detected once. The entry originates in a study of a mutant IDH1 vaccine in newly diagnosed glioma. Study summary: Before enrollment, patients got radiotherapy alone, temozolomide alone, or mostly the combination.

This clonotype was sampled from a man younger than 40 with glioma. This specimen consisted of PBMCs, obtained from a glioma patient treated with radiotherapy, temozolomide or both. The V gene is TRBV5-6, the J gene TRBJ1-5; D is possibly TRBD1 (5 bases). CDR3 residues: CASTMGRDQPQHF. The CDR3 DNA reads as TGTGCCAGCACCATGGGGAGGGACCAGCCCCAGCATTTT. Supplemented by reference TRBV5-6 and TRBJ1-5, the full variable domain reads DAGVTQSPTHLIKTRGQQVTLRCSPKSGHDTVSWYQQALGQGPQFIFQYYEEEERQRGNFPDRFSGHQFPNYSSELNVNALLLGDSALYLCASTMGRDQPQHFGDGTRLSIL.